The 21 T cell receptor beta chains reported below all come from one sample, sequenced in a study of neurological immune-mediated disorders. Described time point: longitudinal time-point 3. TCRdb itself ran the 5' RACE reads through MiXCR, one entry per CDR3 protein. The sample records more than 100,000 distinct CDR3 sequences, 10% to 11% being singletons. The specimen sequenced was PBMCs. Receptor source: a female donor with HTLV-1-associated myelopathy (HAM/TSP).

V and J are TRBV19 and TRBJ2-1; a possible D gene is TRBD2 (8 bases). Trimming pared 7 bases from V and 4 bases from J, leaving 23 bases between. The V gene's germline CDR1 is LNHDA and CDR2 SQIVND (reference sequence). CDR3 length: 17 residues. CDR3 sequence reads: CASTLRTGGGSYNEQFF. CDR3 bases: TGTGCCAGTACCCTACGGACAGGCGGGGGGTCTTACAATGAGCAGTTCTTC.

The J gene is TRBJ1-4, the V gene TRBV5-1; D uncertain. V was pared by 2 bases and J by 9 bases, with 14 bases between. CDR3 size: 14 residues. Germline CDR1 is SGHRS and CDR2 is YFSETQ. The CDR3 DNA sequence: TGCGCCAGCAGCTTCAAACAGCTCGGTCAAAAACTGTTTTTT. This codes for CASSFKQLGQKLFF. Complete variable domain (other parts from reference TRBV5-1 and TRBJ1-4): KAGVTQTPRYLIKTRGQQVTLSCSPISGHRSVSWYQQTPGQGLQFLFEYFSETQRNKGNFPGRFSGRQFSNSRSEMNVSTLELGDSALYLCASSFKQLGQKLFFGSGTQLSVL.

A note on this clonotype: Relative to the germline gene, one junction end is altered; a read error may explain this. The J gene is TRBJ2-7, the V gene TRBV20-1; D possibly uses TRBD1 or TRBD2 (5 bases each). This CDR3 is built from 12 residues. Germline-derived CDR1 and CDR2 are DFQATT and SNEGSKA (reference sequence). This CDR3 reads CSARDPDGDGLF. The CDR3 coding sequence is TGCAGTGCTAGAGATCCGGACGGGGACGGTCTGTTC.

This clonotype was seen repeatedly, ten times or more. CDR3 bases: TGTGCCACCAGCGACAGTACCTACGAGCAGTACTTC. Translating gives CATSDSTYEQYF. V usage is TRBV24-1 and J usage is TRBJ2-7; TRBD1 is a possible D gene (5 bases). V was clipped by 7 bases and J by 2 bases, with 8 bases between them. The CDR3 extends over 12 amino acids. Germline assignment: CDR1 KGHDR and CDR2 SFDVKD.

This clonotype turned up a few times. The chain couples TRBV5-1 to TRBJ2-7; no clear D. Per the germline V gene, CDR1 is SGHRS and CDR2 is YFSETQ. This CDR3 is built from 15 residues. The ends were cut back, 0 bases at V and 2 bases at J, with 12 bases in the middle. In nucleotides, the CDR3 is TGCGCCAGCAGCTTGGGCGGCAGGAAAGCCTACGAGCAGTACTTC. Translating it yields CASSLGGRKAYEQYF.

Many counts were recorded for this clonotype. The V and J genes are TRBV20-1 and TRBJ2-3; 9 bases agree with TRBD2. The germline V gene has CDR1 DFQATT and CDR2 SNEGSKA (reference sequence). V dropped 5 bases and J dropped 7; count of bases not matched to a gene: 19. The CDR3 is 17 residues long. The CDR3 region is CSALPGTGRGGENTQYF. CDR3 coding DNA: TGCAGTGCTCTTCCAGGGACTGGGCGGGGGGGGGAAAATACGCAGTATTTT.

About this clonotype: This could be a read error, since a much larger clone is one nucleotide away. The rearrangement links TRBV5-6 to TRBJ2-1; 11 bases line up with TRBD1. From germline, CDR1 is SGHDT and CDR2 YYEEEE. The CDR3 sequence is 15 residues long. Unmatched junction bases numbered 6, after V lost 4 bases and J lost 6 bases. This CDR3 reads CASSPGQGVANEQFF. The CDR3 region has the DNA TGTGCCAGCAGCCCGGGACAGGGGGTGGCCAATGAGCAGTTCTTC.

Ten or more counts support this clonotype. This chain links TRBV6-5 with TRBJ1-5, with D possibly TRBD1 on 5 matching bases. Trimming pared 4 bases from V and 4 bases from J, leaving 11 bases between. CDR3 size: 14 residues. Germline lookup yields CDR1 MNHEY and CDR2 SVGAGI. The DNA for the CDR3 is TGTGCCAGCAGTTCCCGGGACTGTAATCAGCCCCAGCATTTT. Protein: CASSSRDCNQPQHF.

This clonotype occurred many times. The gene calls are TRBV7-2 and TRBJ2-7; no reliable D call. Germline V lookup: CDR1 SGHTA, CDR2 FQGNSA. Trimming stripped 1 base from V and 4 bases from J, with 8 bases between. There are 13 residues in the CDR3. CDR3 protein: CASSLEVRYEQYF. Written as DNA, the CDR3 is TGTGCCAGCAGCTTAGAAGTCCGGTACGAGCAGTACTTC. The whole variable domain, remainder taken from reference TRBV7-2 and TRBJ2-7, is GAGVSQSPSNKVTEKGKDVELRCDPISGHTALYWYRQSLGQGLEFLIYFQGNSAPDKSGLPSDRFSAERTGGSVSTLTIQRTQQEDSAVYLCASSLEVRYEQYFGPGTRLTVT.

This clonotype has a count of ten or more. This chain links TRBV12-3 or TRBV12-4 with TRBJ2-3, with D tentatively TRBD1 (6 bases). This CDR3 contains 16 residues. Trimming took off 7 bases at V and 1 base at J, with 18 bases between the two ends. CDR3 residues: CASTTSRGSGTDTQYF. The CDR3 region has the DNA TGTGCCAGCACTACGTCGAGGGGGTCAGGCACAGATACGCAGTATTTT.

On this clonotype itself: This could be a read error, since a much larger clone is one nucleotide away. CDR3 sequence reads: CATGWTVNTEAFF. In DNA form, the CDR3 reads TGTGCCACTGGTTGGACAGTAAACACTGAAGCTTTCTTT. The V call is TRBV27, the J call TRBJ1-1; perhaps TRBD1 as D (6 bases). The germline V and J ends were trimmed by 10 bases and 2 bases, with 14 bases remaining between them. Germline V CDR1 and CDR2: MNHEY, SMNVEV (reference sequence). The CDR3 sequence is 13 residues long.

Ten or more counts support this clonotype. CDR3 sequence reads: CASSPSNTGELFF. The CDR3, as DNA: TGTGCCAGCAGTCCCTCGAACACCGGGGAGCTGTTTTTT. The chain carries TRBV9 and TRBJ2-2; no firm D call. The germline CDR1 and CDR2 sequences are SGDLS and YYNGEE. The CDR3 loop spans 13 amino acids. Trimming stripped 5 bases from V and 0 bases from J, with 5 bases between.

This clonotype was counted at least ten times. The chain carries TRBV6-5 and TRBJ1-6; TRBD1 matches at 8 bases. CDR1 and CDR2 from the germline V gene are MNHEY and SVGAGI. V was clipped by 6 bases and J by 10 bases; unmatched bases: 14. The CDR3 covers 16 residues. CDR3 in amino acids: CASSRTSQGANSPLHF. CDR3 DNA: TGTGCCAGCAGCCGCACCAGTCAGGGGGCGAACTCACCCCTCCACTTT.

This clonotype occurred many times. The chain recombines TRBV20-1 with TRBJ2-3, with D maybe TRBD2 (6 bases). The V gene lost 3 bases and the J gene lost 2 bases, with 12 bases spanning the gap. In germline, CDR1 is DFQATT, CDR2 SNEGSKA (reference sequence). The CDR3 has 14 residues. The CDR3, as DNA: TGCAGTGCTAGGCGGGGCCCTTACACAGATACGCAGTATTTT. The encoded protein is CSARRGPYTDTQYF.

This clonotype was picked up many times. The gene calls are TRBV20-1 and TRBJ2-1; TRBD2 agrees at 9 bases. J lost 8 bases, V lost 0 bases, and 14 bases had no gene match. This CDR3 is 17 amino acids long. CDR1 is DFQATT, CDR2 SNEGSKA, per germline (reference sequence). The CDR3 spells CSARDPTSGDPYDEQFF. Here the CDR3 DNA reads TGCAGTGCTAGAGATCCGACTAGCGGAGACCCTTATGATGAGCAGTTCTTC.

This clonotype is categorized as medium-sized. The chain recombines TRBV29-1 with TRBJ2-3, with 10 bases aligning to TRBD1. V shed 4 bases, J shed 3 bases, and the junction held 1 base outside the gene matches. Germline CDR1 SQVTM, CDR2 ANQGSEA. The CDR3 runs to 13 residues. The CDR3 is CSVGQGATDTQYF. CDR3 in DNA: TGCAGCGTTGGACAGGGGGCAACAGATACGCAGTATTTT.

This clonotype occurred many times. This chain uses TRBV12-3 or TRBV12-4 with TRBJ2-3; the match to TRBD1 covers 7 bases. The CDR3 is 14 residues long. Trimming cost V 1 base and J 2 bases; bases outside gene matches: 0. The CDR3, as DNA: TGTGCCAGCAGTTTAGAGGGGGCCACAGATACGCAGTATTTT. As protein: CASSLEGATDTQYF.

There are a few counts of this clonotype. V is TRBV12-3 or TRBV12-4 and J is TRBJ1-1; D might be TRBD1 (6 bases). Deletions cut 2 bases from V and 5 bases from J, with 15 bases between. CDR3 size: 15 residues. CDR3 DNA sequence: TGTGCCAGCAGTTTATCCGGGGGGCTCGGGACTGAAGCTTTCTTT. Protein sequence: CASSLSGGLGTEAFF.

The sample holds many counts of this clonotype. The V call is TRBV4-1, the J call TRBJ2-2, with TRBD2 as a possible D gene (5 bases). This CDR3 contains 14 residues. The germline CDR1 and CDR2 sequences are MGHRA and YSYEKL. V gave up 3 bases and J gave up 2 bases, with 7 bases separating them. The chain's CDR3 is CASSHSSNTGELFF. The CDR3 nucleotides are TGCGCCAGCAGCCATTCTAGCAACACCGGGGAGCTGTTTTTT.

In its sample, this clonotype was seen many times. This rearrangement joins TRBV6-2 or TRBV6-3 to TRBJ2-7, with unresolved D. With 2 bases removed from V and 4 bases from J, the gap between germline ends came to 6 bases. CDR3 length: 12 amino acids. Germline CDR1 is MNHEY and CDR2 is SVGEGT. CDR3 sequence reads: CASSYRLYEQYF. CDR3 bases: TGTGCCAGCAGTTACAGGTTATACGAGCAGTACTTC.

This clonotype occurred many times. This rearrangement joins TRBV20-1 to TRBJ2-5; tentatively, D is TRBD2 (6 bases). The V gene lost 3 bases and the J gene lost 4 bases, with 15 bases spanning the gap. Germline V lookup: CDR1 DFQATT, CDR2 SNEGSKA (reference sequence). CDR3 length equals 14 residues. In DNA form, the CDR3 reads TGCAGTGCTAGTCTCAGGTTGGGGGGAGAGACCCAGTACTTC. Protein sequence: CSASLRLGGETQYF.